This TCR beta chain appears in the sequencing data of a study of graft-versus-host responses after intestinal transplantation. On the study more broadly: Transplant types were multivisceral, liver-intestinal, or isolated intestinal. After anti-thymocyte globulin induction, recipients took tacrolimus and steroids for three to four years.

This CDR3 region has 14 residues. CDR1 is MGHRA, CDR2 YSYEKL, per germline. Trimming took off 1 base at V and 0 bases at J, with 6 bases between the two ends. Turning to this clone: Its target is unknown. Other DNA sequences within the sample encode an identical CDR3.

Study findings and constraints: After transplant, early declines in HvG clones were associated with peak levels of circulating GvH clones. The recipient marrow held GvH clones, and some of them showed up first in ileum or blood.

Profiled with immunoSEQ multiplex PCR; TCRdb holds only in-frame clones, not every one. The profile shows around 120,000 clones, around 96% of them singletons. The V gene is TRBV4-1, the J gene TRBJ2-5, with D possibly called TRBD1 or TRBD2 (5 bases each). The sample was unstimulated CD8+ T cells sorted from spleen or lymph node cells, taken before intestinal transplant. The origin of this receptor is a human donor who received an intestinal transplant. CDR3 in amino acids: CASSQVGDQETQYF. In DNA, the CDR3 is TGCGCCAGCAGCCAAGTGGGGGACCAAGAGACCCAGTACTTC.